Below are 30 T cell receptor beta chains sequenced from a single sample in a study of cytomegalovirus exposure and HLA in healthy donors. 13 Jbeta primers and 60 Vbeta primers were used for the PCR. Sequenced by immunoSEQ multiplex PCR; TCRdb stores in-frame clones only, minus some. With tens of thousands of clones in the sample, the ten largest clones hold about 16%. Material: PBMCs. The receptor source for this set is a male donor in good health and CMV-seropositive.

This chain links TRBV30 with TRBJ2-7, with a weak D call TRBD1 (6 bases). Between the trimmed V and J ends, which lost 4 bases and 2 bases, there was a span of 9 bases. This CDR3 spans 12 amino acids. Germline CDR1 and CDR2: GTSNPN and SVGIG (reference sequence). The CDR3 nucleotides read TGTGCCTGGAACAGGGACACCTACGAGCAGTACTTC. Translated, it gives CAWNRDTYEQYF.

This chain uses TRBV28 with TRBJ1-5; TRBD1 agrees at 9 bases. The CDR3 length is 14 residues. The V and J ends lost 6 bases and 4 bases, in that order; junction bases with no gene match: 4. CDR1 is MDHEN, CDR2 SYDVKM, per germline. The CDR3 sequence is CASSRDRVNQPQHF. In nucleotides, the CDR3 is TGTGCCAGCAGCCGGGACAGGGTAAATCAGCCCCAGCATTTT. Looking up the rest from reference TRBV28 and TRBJ1-5 gives the full variable domain: DVKVTQSSRYLVKRTGEKVFLECVQDMDHENMFWYRQDPGLGLRLIYFSYDVKMKEKGDIPEGYSVSREKKERFSLILESASTNQTSMYLCASSRDRVNQPQHFGDGTRLSIL.

The gene calls are TRBV6-5 and TRBJ2-1; D perhaps matches TRBD1 (5 bases). V shed 6 bases and J shed 9 bases, with 9 bases lying between them. The CDR3 has 11 residues. Germline V CDR1 and CDR2: MNHEY, SVGAGI. The CDR3 region is CASSRGAEQFF. The CDR3, as DNA: TGTGCCAGCAGCCGTGGGGCTGAGCAGTTCTTC.

This chain links TRBV7-9 with TRBJ1-2, with D tentatively TRBD1 (5 bases). The V end lost 5 bases, the J end lost 8 bases, and 9 bases lay between the germline ends. CDR1 is SEHNR, CDR2 FQNEAQ, per germline (reference sequence). This CDR3 has 11 amino acids. The DNA for the CDR3 is TGTGCCAGCAGCATACAGGAGGGCTACACCTTC. This gives the protein CASSIQEGYTF.

The chain carries TRBV30 and TRBJ1-1; tentatively, D is TRBD1 (5 bases). The CDR3 is 14 amino acids. CDR1 and CDR2 from the germline V gene are GTSNPN and SVGIG (reference sequence). V shed 1 base and J shed 4 bases, with 13 bases lying between them. CDR3 sequence: CAWSGGLQLTEAFF. DNA for the CDR3: TGTGCCTGGAGTGGGGGACTTCAGCTCACTGAAGCTTTCTTT.

V and J are TRBV30 and TRBJ1-4; D not resolved. The CDR3 contains 14 residues. Germline values: CDR1 GTSNPN, CDR2 SVGIG (reference sequence). Trimming stripped 3 bases from V and 0 bases from J, with 8 bases between. The CDR3 is CAWSPASTNEKLFF. In nucleotides, the CDR3 is TGTGCCTGGAGCCCCGCGTCAACTAATGAAAAACTGTTTTTT.

The V and J genes are TRBV5-1 and TRBJ2-1; 7 bases are a match to TRBD1. Germline CDR1 is SGHRS and CDR2 is YFSETQ. The trim removed 5 bases at V and 5 bases at J, leaving 7 bases unmatched. The CDR3 runs to 14 residues. Here the CDR3 DNA reads TGCGCCAGCAGACGAGGGGGCCAGGACAATGAGCAGTTCTTC. It encodes CASRRGGQDNEQFF.

The V gene is TRBV7-3, the J gene TRBJ1-1; D call uncertain. CDR3 length: 14 amino acids. Germline CDR1 and CDR2: SGHTA and FQGTGA. Trimming took off 3 bases at V and 4 bases at J, with 12 bases between the two ends. The CDR3 region is CASSLGGGFTEAFF. The DNA for the CDR3 is TGTGCCAGCAGCTTGGGTGGCGGGTTCACTGAAGCTTTCTTT.

The CDR3 loop reads CASSTQGQGGAEAFF. Here the CDR3 DNA reads TGTGCCAGCAGCACTCAAGGACAGGGGGGCGCTGAAGCTTTCTTT. The chain joins TRBV9 to TRBJ1-1, with 10 bases matching TRBD1. V lost 4 bases to trimming and J lost 6 bases; unmatched junction nucleotides: 9. Germline V gene lookup returns CDR1 SGDLS and CDR2 YYNGEE. This CDR3 comprises 15 residues.

The chain is built from TRBV7-9 and TRBJ1-2; D uncertain. The CDR3 consists of 13 residues. Germline V CDR1 and CDR2: SEHNR, FQNEAQ (reference sequence). The V end lost 6 bases, the J end lost 1 base, and 9 bases lay between the germline ends. DNA for the CDR3: TGTGCCAGCAGTACAGCACATAACTATGGCTACACCTTC. It specifies CASSTAHNYGYTF. Complete variable domain (other parts from reference TRBV7-9 and TRBJ1-2): DTGVSQNPRHKITKRGQNVTFRCDPISEHNRLYWYRQTLGQGPEFLTYFQNEAQLEKSRLLSDRFSAERPKGSFSTLEIQRTEQGDSAMYLCASSTAHNYGYTFGSGTRLTVV.

CDR3 nucleotides: TGCGCCAGCAGCCAAGATTGGGGGAGGGGGTTAGCCGGGGAGCTGTTTTTT. Its protein is CASSQDWGRGLAGELFF. The J gene is TRBJ2-2, the V gene TRBV4-1; D may be TRBD2 (7 bases). The germline V gene encodes CDR1 MGHRA and CDR2 YSYEKL. Between the trimmed V and J ends, which lost 0 bases and 6 bases, there was a span of 17 bases. The CDR3 runs to 17 residues.

The rearrangement uses TRBV29-1 and TRBJ1-1; D is possibly TRBD1 (6 bases). V was clipped by 3 bases and J by 5 bases, with 13 bases between them. Germline values: CDR1 SQVTM, CDR2 ANQGSEA. CDR3 length equals 13 residues. CDR3 region: CSVERTGRTEAFF. The CDR3 bases are TGCAGCGTTGAGCGAACAGGGAGAACTGAAGCTTTCTTT.

The rearrangement links TRBV19 to TRBJ1-2; D possibly corresponds to TRBD1 (6 bases). CDR1 and CDR2 (germline): LNHDA, SQIVND (reference sequence). The ends were cut back, 2 bases at V and 2 bases at J, with 15 bases in the middle. This CDR3 region has 16 residues. The CDR3 sequence is CASSINGRGLNYGYTF. As DNA, the CDR3 is TGTGCCAGTAGTATAAATGGCAGGGGCTTAAACTATGGCTACACCTTC.

V gene TRBV14 combines with J gene TRBJ2-1, with 11 bases fitting TRBD1. Germline V gene lookup returns CDR1 SGHDN and CDR2 FVKESK. V shed 1 base and J 5 bases; nucleotides not matched to a gene: 4. The CDR3 totals 16 residues. Here the CDR3 DNA reads TGTGCCAGCAGCCAAGTTCCGGGACAGGGGGACAATGAGCAGTTCTTC. Translated: CASSQVPGQGDNEQFF.

This chain links TRBV29-1 with TRBJ1-2, with 10 bases lining up with TRBD1. The germline V gene has CDR1 SQVTM and CDR2 ANQGSEA. The CDR3 is 14 amino acids. Trimming at V came to 7 bases and at J to 7 bases, leaving 12 bases not matched to a gene. The CDR3 protein is CSAIRDRGSGGYTF. DNA of the CDR3: TGCAGCGCTATCCGGGACAGGGGAAGTGGTGGCTACACCTTC.

The chain recombines TRBV5-1 with TRBJ2-7, with D hard to call. Germline V lookup: CDR1 SGHRS, CDR2 YFSETQ. This CDR3 comprises 17 residues. V was shortened by 0 bases and J by 4 bases, with 20 bases between the two germline ends. The CDR3 spells CASSLVPQSIAIYEQYF. The CDR3 DNA reads TGCGCCAGCAGCTTGGTACCGCAGTCGATTGCCATTTACGAGCAGTACTTC.

The chain is built from TRBV6-5 and TRBJ1-6; 10 bases line up with TRBD1. The germline CDR1 and CDR2 sequences are MNHEY and SVGAGI. CDR3 size: 15 residues. Trimming at V came to 5 bases and at J to 10 bases, leaving 8 bases not matched to a gene. CDR3 nucleotides: TGTGCCAGCAGTCCCCGGGACAGGGGACGATCACCCCTCCACTTT. It yields the protein CASSPRDRGRSPLHF.

CDR3 residues: CATSSAPGQYTGELFF. As DNA, the CDR3 is TGTGCCACCAGCAGCGCTCCGGGACAGTACACCGGGGAGCTGTTTTTT. J is TRBJ2-2 and V is TRBV15; 7 bases map to TRBD1. CDR3 length: 16 residues. Losses at the gene ends were 3 bases for V and 3 bases for J; bases not matched to a gene: 7. Germline V lookup: CDR1 LNHNV, CDR2 YYDKDF (reference sequence). The whole variable domain, remainder taken from reference TRBV15 and TRBJ2-2, is DAMVIQNPRYQVTQFGKPVTLSCSQTLNHNVMYWYQQKSSQAPKLLFHYYDKDFNNEADTPDNFQSRRPNTSFCFLDIRSPGLGDTAMYLCATSSAPGQYTGELFFGEGSRLTVL.

This chain links TRBV28 with TRBJ2-3; 16 nucleotides line up with TRBD2. V lost 5 bases and J lost 2; bases outside the gene matches: 7. The length of the CDR3 is 18 residues. CDR1 is MDHEN and CDR2 is SYDVKM in the germline V gene. The CDR3 here is CASSPGTSGGVYTDTQYF. Written as DNA, the CDR3 is TGTGCCAGCAGTCCAGGGACTAGCGGGGGGGTATACACAGATACGCAGTATTTT. The variable domain in full, with the rest retrieved from reference TRBV28 and TRBJ2-3, is DVKVTQSSRYLVKRTGEKVFLECVQDMDHENMFWYRQDPGLGLRLIYFSYDVKMKEKGDIPEGYSVSREKKERFSLILESASTNQTSMYLCASSPGTSGGVYTDTQYFGPGTRLTVL.

The chain recombines TRBV5-4 with TRBJ1-3; the match to TRBD1 covers 10 bases. The germline CDR1 and CDR2 sequences are SGHNT and YYREEE (reference sequence). With 7 bases clipped from V and 2 bases from J, the junction kept 12 bases outside the gene matches. The CDR3 is made up of 17 amino acids. The CDR3 loop is CASSSGIGTGAGNTIYF. The CDR3 DNA sequence: TGTGCCAGCTCCTCGGGAATAGGGACAGGGGCTGGAAACACCATATATTTT.

This sequence joins TRBV6-1 and TRBJ2-1; TRBD2 might be the D (5 bases). Germline CDR1 and CDR2: MNHNS and SASEGT. Trimming removed 5 bases at V and 0 bases at J, with 8 bases between. The CDR3 is 14 residues long. The CDR3 sequence: CASSSGSSYNEQFF. The DNA for the CDR3 is TGTGCCAGCAGTAGCGGCAGCTCCTACAATGAGCAGTTCTTC.

The gene calls are TRBV9 and TRBJ2-5; D perhaps matches TRBD2 (6 bases). V lost 0 bases and J 5 bases, leaving 11 bases between the germline ends. The germline gives CDR1 SGDLS, CDR2 YYNGEE. The CDR3 is 14 residues long. The CDR3 DNA is TGTGCCAGCAGCGTAGGGATGGCGGGGGAGACCCAGTACTTC. This encodes CASSVGMAGETQYF.

V is TRBV30 and J is TRBJ2-7; the D is unclear. CDR1 GTSNPN and CDR2 SVGIG come from the germline V gene (reference sequence). V lost 0 bases to trimming and J lost 4 bases, with 4 bases between them. CDR3 length: 11 amino acids. The CDR3, as DNA: TGTGCCTGGAGTGTCAATTACGAGCAGTACTTC. Protein product: CAWSVNYEQYF.

The gene calls are TRBV6-1 and TRBJ1-1; 9 bases are a match to TRBD1. This CDR3 has 15 amino acids. The germline gives CDR1 MNHNS, CDR2 SASEGT. After removal of 8 bases from V and 1 base from J, the junction contained 8 bases not matched to a gene. For the CDR3, the DNA is TGTGCCAGCCAACAGGGGGCAAGTGGGAACACTGAAGCTTTCTTT. Its translation is CASQQGASGNTEAFF.

The chain joins TRBV6-1 to TRBJ1-1; no clear D gene. Germline lookup yields CDR1 MNHNS and CDR2 SASEGT. CDR3 length equals 13 residues. Trimming removed 6 bases at V and 6 bases at J, with 14 bases between. The CDR3 DNA reads as TGTGCCAGCAGGCCGGGGTTCCAGGCTGAAGCTTTCTTT. Amino acids: CASRPGFQAEAFF.

The chain is built from TRBV10-1 and TRBJ2-7, with a tentative D call TRBD1 (5 bases). Trimming cost V 0 bases and J 1 base, with 10 bases left between them. The CDR3 contains 15 residues. The germline V gene encodes CDR1 WNHNN and CDR2 SYGVQD (reference sequence). This CDR3 is CASSESGALSYEQYF. The CDR3 nucleotides read TGCGCCAGCAGTGAGTCAGGGGCGTTATCCTACGAGCAGTACTTC.

The chain links TRBV27 to TRBJ1-4, with TRBD1 matching 7 bases. Germline values: CDR1 MNHEY, CDR2 SMNVEV (reference sequence). The trim removed 2 bases at V and 2 bases at J, leaving 2 bases unmatched. This CDR3 region has 15 residues. CDR3 in DNA: TGTGCCAGCAGTTTAATGACAGGGACTAATGAAAAACTGTTTTTT. This gives the protein CASSLMTGTNEKLFF. The entire variable domain, with the rest obtained from reference TRBV27 and TRBJ1-4, is as follows: EAQVTQNPRYLITVTGKKLTVTCSQNMNHEYMSWYRQDPGLGLRQIYYSMNVEVTDKGDVPEGYKVSRKEKRNFPLILESPSPNQTSLYFCASSLMTGTNEKLFFGSGTQLSVL.

This chain uses TRBV6-1 with TRBJ2-7, with 9 bases matching TRBD1. Trimming removed 0 bases from V and 4 bases from J; junction bases left unmatched: 7. CDR1 is MNHNS, CDR2 SASEGT, per germline. The CDR3 is 16 residues long. The CDR3 DNA is TGTGCCAGCAGTGAAGCCAGACAGGGGGTTCGATACGAGCAGTACTTC. It translates to CASSEARQGVRYEQYF.

The V call is TRBV30, the J call TRBJ2-3; 8 positions agree with TRBD2. This CDR3 has 14 amino acids. Losses at the gene ends were 4 bases for V and 3 bases for J; bases not matched to a gene: 6. Per the germline V gene, CDR1 is GTSNPN and CDR2 is SVGIG (reference sequence). In nucleotides, the CDR3 is TGTGCCTGGACCTTGGCTAGCGGGACAGATACGCAGTATTTT. Its protein is CAWTLASGTDTQYF.

The chain uses TRBV14 and TRBJ1-2; D gene unclear. The germline V gene has CDR1 SGHDN and CDR2 FVKESK. This CDR3 is 13 amino acids long. V was clipped by 0 bases and J by 8 bases, with 10 bases between them. The CDR3: CASSQERAGGYTF. The DNA of the CDR3 is TGTGCCAGCAGCCAAGAACGTGCGGGAGGCTACACCTTC.